The 13 T cell receptor beta chains presented below share a single source sample, sequenced in a study of blood T cell repertoires in COVID-19. Method: immunoSEQ multiplex PCR; TCRdb's copy keeps in-frame clones and lacks some. The sample carries about 40,000 clones, approximately 90% recorded once. The sequenced sample was peripheral blood. These receptors were taken from a human donor in a cohort sampled during active COVID-19.

The chain uses TRBV6-5 and TRBJ2-3; 8 bases align to TRBD1. The junction had 2 bases not matched to a gene; V was cut back by 0 bases and J by 0 bases. The germline gives CDR1 MNHEY, CDR2 SVGAGI. The CDR3 consists of 16 residues. CDR3 protein: CASSYSGTGSTDTQYF. The CDR3, as DNA: TGTGCCAGCAGTTACTCCGGGACAGGTAGCACAGATACGCAGTATTTT.

The V call is TRBV12-1, the J call TRBJ1-2; the D call in the table, TRBD1, was not verified against the DNA. TRBV12-1 is a listed pseudogene. This CDR3 comprises 14 residues. CDR3: CASSFRWTVYGYTF. Here the CDR3 DNA reads TGTGCCAGCAGCTTTAGGTGGACAGTCTATGGCTACACCTTC.

CDR3: CASSLSGQSYGYTF. For the CDR3, the DNA is TGTGCCAGCAGCTTGTCGGGACAGTCCTATGGCTACACCTTC. This chain uses TRBV5-6 with TRBJ1-2; 7 nucleotides agree with TRBD1. Trimming removed 1 base from V and 4 bases from J; junction bases left unmatched: 4. Germline assignment: CDR1 SGHDT and CDR2 YYEEEE. CDR3 length: 14 amino acids. The complete variable domain, with remaining parts taken from reference TRBV5-6 and TRBJ1-2, reads DAGVTQSPTHLIKTRGQQVTLRCSPKSGHDTVSWYQQALGQGPQFIFQYYEEEERQRGNFPDRFSGHQFPNYSSELNVNALLLGDSALYLCASSLSGQSYGYTFGSGTRLTVV.

The chain is built from TRBV6-4 and TRBJ1-6; 9 positions match TRBD1. CDR3 length equals 16 residues. From germline, CDR1 is MRHNA and CDR2 SNTAGT. With V trimmed by 6 bases and J by 6 bases, 9 bases remained unmatched. CDR3: CASRDIQGARNSPLHF. The CDR3 DNA sequence: TGTGCCAGCAGGGATATACAGGGGGCGCGTAATTCACCCCTCCACTTT.

This chain connects TRBV27 to TRBJ2-1; the D gene is possibly TRBD1 (6 bases). This CDR3 is 14 amino acids long. The V end was cut by 6 bases, the J end by 0 bases, with 9 bases between. Germline values: CDR1 MNHEY, CDR2 SMNVEV (reference sequence). The CDR3 sequence: CASSLTGSYNEQFF. The CDR3 DNA sequence: TGTGCCAGCAGCCTGACAGGCTCCTACAATGAGCAGTTCTTC.

This rearrangement joins TRBV9 to TRBJ1-1; D may be TRBD1 (5 bases). Trimming pared 0 bases from V and 7 bases from J, leaving 10 bases between. This CDR3 is built from 13 residues. The germline gives CDR1 SGDLS, CDR2 YYNGEE. Here the CDR3 DNA reads TGTGCCAGCAGCGTAGAAAGGGGCTTTGAAGCTTTCTTT. Translating gives CASSVERGFEAFF.

The chain joins TRBV19 to TRBJ2-7; a weak D match, TRBD1 (5 bases). V was clipped by 5 bases and J by 5 bases, with 19 bases between them. CDR3 length equals 15 residues. Germline V gene data show CDR1 as LNHDA and CDR2 as SQIVND (reference sequence). CDR3 bases: TGTGCCAGTAGTCCGTTCCGTTCAGGGCTCGACGAGCAGTACTTC. Protein product: CASSPFRSGLDEQYF.

This clone was recorded once. The rearrangement uses TRBV27 and TRBJ2-7; 9 bases line up with TRBD1. Germline lookup yields CDR1 MNHEY and CDR2 SMNVEV (reference sequence). V lost 5 bases to trimming and J lost 4 bases; unmatched junction nucleotides: 12. The CDR3 covers 16 residues. In DNA, the CDR3 is TGTGCCAGCAGTGAAAGGCCGCCGGGACAGGGATACGAGCAGTACTTC. Its protein is CASSERPPGQGYEQYF.

This chain uses TRBV6-5 with TRBJ1-4, with a tentative D call TRBD1 (6 bases). V lost 5 bases to trimming and J lost 5 bases, with 12 bases between them. Per the germline V gene, CDR1 is MNHEY and CDR2 is SVGAGI. The CDR3 covers 14 residues. CDR3 bases: TGTGCCAGCAGTCAGGGGTACGGCAATGAAAAACTGTTTTTT. Translation: CASSQGYGNEKLFF.

The rearrangement uses TRBV2 and TRBJ2-3, with 7 bases that match TRBD2. This CDR3 comprises 14 residues. V dropped 4 bases and J dropped 4; count of bases not matched to a gene: 5. From germline, CDR1 is SNHLY and CDR2 FYNNEI. The DNA for the CDR3 is TGTGCCAGCAGTGGTTGGGGGAGGGCAGATACGCAGTATTTT. Amino acid sequence: CASSGWGRADTQYF. The whole variable domain, remainder taken from reference TRBV2 and TRBJ2-3, is EPEVTQTPSHQVTQMGQEVILRCVPISNHLYFYWYRQILGQKVEFLVSFYNNEISEKSEIFDDQFSVERPDGSNFTLKIRSTKLEDSAMYFCASSGWGRADTQYFGPGTRLTVL.

A few counts support this clone. Here the CDR3 reads CASSLARTASYNEQFF. The CDR3 region has the DNA TGTGCCAGCAGCTTAGCGAGGACTGCCAGCTACAATGAGCAGTTCTTC. V usage is TRBV7-6 and J usage is TRBJ2-1; tentative D call: TRBD2 (5 bases). V lost 0 bases and J 3 bases, leaving 12 bases between the germline ends. Germline assignment: CDR1 SGHVS and CDR2 FNYEAQ. The CDR3 sequence is 16 residues long.

This sequence joins TRBV6-1 and TRBJ2-1, with D perhaps TRBD1 (6 bases). The germline V and J ends were trimmed by 7 bases and 4 bases, with 11 bases remaining between them. The germline V gene has CDR1 MNHNS and CDR2 SASEGT. The CDR3 loop spans 13 amino acids. CDR3 sequence (DNA): TGTGCCAGCAACAAGGGGGTTTACAATGAGCAGTTCTTC. Translation: CASNKGVYNEQFF.

The chain uses TRBV18 and TRBJ1-1; no reliable D call. Germline lookup yields CDR1 KGHSH and CDR2 LQKENI. V was pared by 6 bases and J by 0 bases, with 8 bases between. The CDR3 has 13 residues. The CDR3 DNA sequence: TGTGCCAGCTCCGAGGGCATGAACACTGAAGCTTTCTTT. This translates into CASSEGMNTEAFF.